What follows describes a single TCR beta chain. Other DNA sequences within the sample encode an identical CDR3. Germline assignment: CDR1 SGDLS and CDR2 YYNGEE. The germline V and J ends were trimmed by 2 bases and 5 bases, with 16 bases remaining between them. This CDR3 is built from 15 residues. The data were taken from a study of blood T cell repertoires in COVID-19. The overall study: Samples representing acute and convalescent COVID-19 were sourced from the United States, Italy and Spain. PBMCs, B-cell-depleted T cells, or T cells provided the cDNA or gDNA that made up the material.

Authors' analysis steps: The assay estimated nucleated cells by amplifying reference gene primers. TCRdb's copy holds only in-frame clones and misses some; the assay was immunoSEQ multiplex PCR. V and J calls and clone size are those listed in that table; D and trimming were worked out from the DNA. The sample shows hundreds of thousands of clones, approximately 86% of them seen only once. The receptor comes from a man aged 80 or over with acute or convalescent COVID-19. The chain carries TRBV9 and TRBJ1-1; D perhaps matches TRBD1 (6 bases). The source material was peripheral blood. CDR3 DNA: TGTGCCAGCAGCGTCAGTGGGGGGGCAGGGACTGAAGCTTTCTTT. Its translation: CASSVSGGAGTEAFF.